This T cell receptor beta chain was recovered during a study of T-cell memory formation after mild COVID-19. Notes on the study in general: Clonal second-wave expansions that peaked on day 37 had unconfirmed SARS-CoV-2 specificity.

As regards this clonotype: Its specificity is not known.

The CDR3 runs to 15 residues. Germline CDR1 reads SEHNR; CDR2 reads FQNEAQ (reference sequence). The V gene lost 3 bases and the J gene lost 2 bases, with 12 bases spanning the gap. Each CDR3 protein is one row after TCRdb ran MiXCR on the 5' RACE reads. The profile shows more than 150,000 distinct CDR3 sequences, roughly 20% of them singletons. The chain has TRBV7-9 and TRBJ2-3, with D perhaps TRBD2 (6 bases). The TCR sequence derives from a man aged 18 to 29 who had mild COVID-19 (a few samples of this study predate the infection). Cell type and time point are not known. The sample taken for sequencing was PBMCs or a T cell subset sorted from them (not recorded which). As DNA, the CDR3 is TGTGCCAGCAGCTTCCCGGGACTCTACACAGATACGCAGTATTTT. It is translated as CASSFPGLYTDTQYF.